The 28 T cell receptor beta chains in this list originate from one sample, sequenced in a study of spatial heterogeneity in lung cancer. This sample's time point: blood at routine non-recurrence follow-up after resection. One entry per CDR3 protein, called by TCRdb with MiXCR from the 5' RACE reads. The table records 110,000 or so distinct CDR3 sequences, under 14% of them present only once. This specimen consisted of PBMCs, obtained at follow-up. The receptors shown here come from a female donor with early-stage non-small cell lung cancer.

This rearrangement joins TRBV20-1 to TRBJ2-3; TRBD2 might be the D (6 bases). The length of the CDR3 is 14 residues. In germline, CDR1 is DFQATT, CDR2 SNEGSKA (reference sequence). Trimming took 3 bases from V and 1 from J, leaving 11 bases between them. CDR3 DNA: TGCAGTGCTAGCCGGGGAGGAGGCACAGATACGCAGTATTTT. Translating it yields CSASRGGGTDTQYF.

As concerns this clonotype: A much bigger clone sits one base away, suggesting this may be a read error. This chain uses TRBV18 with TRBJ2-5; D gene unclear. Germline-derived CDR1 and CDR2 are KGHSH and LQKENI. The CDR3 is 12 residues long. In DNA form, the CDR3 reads TGTACCAGCTCACTCGACTCGGAGACCCAGTACTTC. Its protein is CTSSLDSETQYF.

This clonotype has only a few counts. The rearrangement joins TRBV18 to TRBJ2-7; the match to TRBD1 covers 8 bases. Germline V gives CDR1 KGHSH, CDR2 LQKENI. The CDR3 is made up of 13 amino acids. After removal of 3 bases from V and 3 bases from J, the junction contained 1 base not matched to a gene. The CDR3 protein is CASSPGTGYEQYV. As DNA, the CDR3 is TGTGCCAGCTCACCGGGGACAGGCTACGAGCAGTACGTC.

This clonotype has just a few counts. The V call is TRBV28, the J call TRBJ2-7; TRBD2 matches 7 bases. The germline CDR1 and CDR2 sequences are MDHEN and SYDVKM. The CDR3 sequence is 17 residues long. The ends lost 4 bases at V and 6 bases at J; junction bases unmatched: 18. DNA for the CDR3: TGTGCCAGCAGTTCTATCTTAGCGGGCCCGTTAAAGGCCGAGCAGTACTTC. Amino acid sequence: CASSSILAGPLKAEQYF.

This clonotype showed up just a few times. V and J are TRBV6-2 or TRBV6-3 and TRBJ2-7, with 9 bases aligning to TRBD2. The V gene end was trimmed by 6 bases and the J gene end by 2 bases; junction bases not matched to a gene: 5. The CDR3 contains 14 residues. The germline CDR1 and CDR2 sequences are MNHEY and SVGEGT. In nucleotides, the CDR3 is TGTGCCAGCAGCTCTCTAGCGGGAACCTACGAGCAGTACGTC. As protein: CASSSLAGTYEQYV.

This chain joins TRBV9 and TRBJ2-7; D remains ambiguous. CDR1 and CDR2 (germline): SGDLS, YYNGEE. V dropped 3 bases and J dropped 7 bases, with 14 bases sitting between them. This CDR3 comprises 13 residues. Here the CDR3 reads CASSGLGIGEQYF. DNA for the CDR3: TGTGCCAGCAGCGGACTGGGGATAGGAGAGCAGTACTTC.

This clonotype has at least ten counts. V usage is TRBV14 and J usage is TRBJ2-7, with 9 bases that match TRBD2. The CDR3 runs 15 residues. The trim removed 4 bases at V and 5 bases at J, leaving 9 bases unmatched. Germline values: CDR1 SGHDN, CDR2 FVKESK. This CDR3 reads CASSPLGASGNEQYF. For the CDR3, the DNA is TGTGCCAGCAGCCCCCTGGGGGCTAGCGGGAACGAGCAGTACTTC.

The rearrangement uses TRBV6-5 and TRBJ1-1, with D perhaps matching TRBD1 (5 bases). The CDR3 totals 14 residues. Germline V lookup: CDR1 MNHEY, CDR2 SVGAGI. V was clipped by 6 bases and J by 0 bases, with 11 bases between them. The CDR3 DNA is TGTGCCAGCAGAACTTCGGACATGAACACTGAAGCTTTCTTT. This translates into CASRTSDMNTEAFF.

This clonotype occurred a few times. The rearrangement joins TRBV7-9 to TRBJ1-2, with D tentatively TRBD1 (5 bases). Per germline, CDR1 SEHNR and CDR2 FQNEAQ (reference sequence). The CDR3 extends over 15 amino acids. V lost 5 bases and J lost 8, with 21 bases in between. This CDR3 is CASSPWDSTSRGYTF. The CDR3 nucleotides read TGTGCCAGCAGCCCTTGGGACTCCACCAGTAGAGGCTACACCTTC.

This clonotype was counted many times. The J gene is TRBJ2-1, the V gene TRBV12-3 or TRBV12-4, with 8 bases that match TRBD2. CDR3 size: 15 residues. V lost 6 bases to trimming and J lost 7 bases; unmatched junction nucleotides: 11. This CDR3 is CASRPPGLVYNEQFF. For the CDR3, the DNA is TGTGCCAGCAGGCCACCGGGACTAGTTTATAATGAGCAGTTCTTC.

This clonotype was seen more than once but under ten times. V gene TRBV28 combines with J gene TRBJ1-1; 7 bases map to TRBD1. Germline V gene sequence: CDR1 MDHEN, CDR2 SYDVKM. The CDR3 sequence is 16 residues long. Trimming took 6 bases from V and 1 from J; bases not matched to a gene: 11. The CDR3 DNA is TGTGCCAGCAGCCCAGGAGGGGGCCCGTCGAACACTGAAGCTTTCTTT. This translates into CASSPGGGPSNTEAFF.

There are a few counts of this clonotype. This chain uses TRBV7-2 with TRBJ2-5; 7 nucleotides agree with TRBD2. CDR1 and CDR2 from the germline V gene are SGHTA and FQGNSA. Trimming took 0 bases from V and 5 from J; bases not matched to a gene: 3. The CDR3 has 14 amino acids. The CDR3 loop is CASSLAGRAETQYF. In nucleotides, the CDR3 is TGTGCCAGCAGCTTAGCGGGGAGGGCGGAGACCCAGTACTTC.

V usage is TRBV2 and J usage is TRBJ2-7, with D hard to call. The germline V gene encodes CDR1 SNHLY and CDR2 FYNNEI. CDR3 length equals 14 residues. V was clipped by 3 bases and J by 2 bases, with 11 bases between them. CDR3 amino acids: CASSEWVQTYEQYF. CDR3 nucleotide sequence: TGTGCCAGCAGTGAGTGGGTACAGACCTACGAGCAGTACTTC.

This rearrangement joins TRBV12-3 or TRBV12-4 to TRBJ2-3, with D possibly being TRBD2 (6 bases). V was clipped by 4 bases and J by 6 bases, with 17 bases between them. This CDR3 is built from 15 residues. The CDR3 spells CASSWNYGSTDTQYF. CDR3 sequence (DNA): TGTGCCAGCAGTTGGAATTACGGGAGTACGGATACGCAGTATTTT.

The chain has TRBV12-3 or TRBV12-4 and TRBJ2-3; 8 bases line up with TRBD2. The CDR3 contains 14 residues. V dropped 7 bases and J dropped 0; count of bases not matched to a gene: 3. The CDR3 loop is CASTGLASTDTQYF. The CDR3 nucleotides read TGTGCCAGCACAGGACTAGCCAGCACAGATACGCAGTATTTT.

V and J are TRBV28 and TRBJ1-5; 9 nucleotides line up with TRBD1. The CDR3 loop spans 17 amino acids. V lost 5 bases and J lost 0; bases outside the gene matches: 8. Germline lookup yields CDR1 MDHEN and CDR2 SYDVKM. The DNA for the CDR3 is TGTGCCAGCAGTCCAGGACAGGGGACCTTTAGCAATCAGCCCCAGCATTTT. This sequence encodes CASSPGQGTFSNQPQHF.

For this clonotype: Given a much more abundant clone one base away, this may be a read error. The DNA for the CDR3 is TGTACCAGCCGTTGGAATAGCGGGAGGGCTGACAATGAGCAGTTCTTC. It yields the protein CTSRWNSGRADNEQFF. The J gene is TRBJ2-1, the V gene TRBV2, with 11 nucleotides matching TRBD2. The CDR3 spans 16 residues. Germline CDR1 SNHLY, CDR2 FYNNEI.

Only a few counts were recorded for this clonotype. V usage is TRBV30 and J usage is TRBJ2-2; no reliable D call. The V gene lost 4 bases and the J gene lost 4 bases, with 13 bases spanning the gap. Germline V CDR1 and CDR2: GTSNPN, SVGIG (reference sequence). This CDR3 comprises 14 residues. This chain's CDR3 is CAWNLGRRTGELFF. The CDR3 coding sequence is TGTGCCTGGAACCTAGGGCGGCGCACCGGGGAGCTGTTTTTT.

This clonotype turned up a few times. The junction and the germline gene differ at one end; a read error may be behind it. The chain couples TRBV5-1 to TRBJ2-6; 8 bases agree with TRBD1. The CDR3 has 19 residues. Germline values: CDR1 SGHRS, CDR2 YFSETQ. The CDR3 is CASSLVPGGEMSGANVLTF. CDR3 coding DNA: TGCGCCAGTAGCTTGGTACCAGGGGGCGAGATGTCTGGGGCCAACGTCCTGACTTTC.

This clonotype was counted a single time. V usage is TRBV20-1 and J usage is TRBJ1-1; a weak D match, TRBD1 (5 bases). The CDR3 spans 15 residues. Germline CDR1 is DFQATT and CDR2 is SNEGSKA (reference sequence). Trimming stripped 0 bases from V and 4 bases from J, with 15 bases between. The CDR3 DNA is TGCAGTGCTAGAGATCGGCAGGGCTTTGGCACTGAAGCTTTCTTT. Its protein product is CSARDRQGFGTEAFF.

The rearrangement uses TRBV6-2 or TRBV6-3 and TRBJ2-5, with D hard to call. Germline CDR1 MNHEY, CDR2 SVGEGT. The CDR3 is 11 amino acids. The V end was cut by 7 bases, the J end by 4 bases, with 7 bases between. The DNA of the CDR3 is TGTGCCAGCAACAACGCAGAGACCCAGTACTTC. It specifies CASNNAETQYF.

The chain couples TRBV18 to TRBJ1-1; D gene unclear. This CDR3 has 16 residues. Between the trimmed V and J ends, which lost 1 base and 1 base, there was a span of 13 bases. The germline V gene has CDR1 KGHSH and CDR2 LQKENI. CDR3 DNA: TGTGCCAGCTCACCACTAAGGAACTCACAGAACACTGAAGCTTTCTTT. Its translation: CASSPLRNSQNTEAFF.

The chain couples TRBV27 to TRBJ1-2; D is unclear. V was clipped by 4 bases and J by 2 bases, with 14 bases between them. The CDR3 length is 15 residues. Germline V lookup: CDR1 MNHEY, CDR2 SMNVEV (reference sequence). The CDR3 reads CASSSYLDGNYGYTF. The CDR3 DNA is TGTGCCAGCAGTTCATATTTGGACGGAAACTATGGCTACACCTTC.

This CDR3 is CASSVEGRYNYGYTF. The CDR3 DNA reads TGTGCCAGCAGCGTAGAGGGGAGGTATAACTATGGCTACACCTTC. This chain uses TRBV9 with TRBJ1-2; a weak D match, TRBD1 (5 bases). CDR3 size: 15 residues. Trimming pared 0 bases from V and 1 base from J, leaving 10 bases between. Germline-derived CDR1 and CDR2 are SGDLS and YYNGEE.

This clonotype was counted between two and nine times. CDR3 coding DNA: TGTGCCATCAGTAGGACAGGGGCGTCCTACAATGAGCAGTTCTTC. Protein sequence: CAISRTGASYNEQFF. The J gene is TRBJ2-1, the V gene TRBV10-3; 9 positions agree with TRBD1. The CDR3 sequence is 15 residues long. The junction had 3 bases not matched to a gene; V was cut back by 5 bases and J by 1 base. Germline values: CDR1 ENHRY, CDR2 SYGVKD.

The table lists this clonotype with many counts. CDR3 amino acids: CASTEPRGEQYF. The CDR3 region has the DNA TGTGCCAGCACCGAGCCCAGGGGGGAACAGTACTTC. The chain carries TRBV2 and TRBJ2-7, with D possibly matching TRBD1 (7 bases). CDR1 is SNHLY, CDR2 FYNNEI, per germline. The V and J ends lost 7 bases and 10 bases respectively, with 17 bases between them. The length of the CDR3 is 12 residues.

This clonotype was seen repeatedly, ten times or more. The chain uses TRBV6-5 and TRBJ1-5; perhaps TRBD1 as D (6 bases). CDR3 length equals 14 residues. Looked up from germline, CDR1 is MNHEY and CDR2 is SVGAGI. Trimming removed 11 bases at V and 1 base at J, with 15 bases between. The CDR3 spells CASRGQGSNQPQHF. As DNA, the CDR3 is TGTGCCTCCAGGGGTCAGGGGAGCAATCAGCCCCAGCATTTT.

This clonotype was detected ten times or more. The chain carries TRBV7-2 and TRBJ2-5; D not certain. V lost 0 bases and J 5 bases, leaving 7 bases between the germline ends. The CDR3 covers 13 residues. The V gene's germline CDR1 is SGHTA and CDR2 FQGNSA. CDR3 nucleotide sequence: TGTGCCAGCAGCTTAGCGCGGCGGGAGACCCAGTACTTC. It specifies CASSLARRETQYF.